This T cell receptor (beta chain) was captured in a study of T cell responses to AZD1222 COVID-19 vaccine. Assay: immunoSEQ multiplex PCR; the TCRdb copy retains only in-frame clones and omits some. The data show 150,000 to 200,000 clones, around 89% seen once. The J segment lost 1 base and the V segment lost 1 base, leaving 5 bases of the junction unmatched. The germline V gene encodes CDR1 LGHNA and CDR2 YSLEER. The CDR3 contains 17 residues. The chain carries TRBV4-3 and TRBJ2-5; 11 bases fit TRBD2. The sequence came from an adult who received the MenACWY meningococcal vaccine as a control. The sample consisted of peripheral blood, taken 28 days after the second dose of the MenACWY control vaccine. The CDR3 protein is CASSQVVAGGGQETQYF. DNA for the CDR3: TGCGCCAGCAGCCAAGTGGTAGCGGGAGGGGGCCAAGAGACCCAGTACTTC.